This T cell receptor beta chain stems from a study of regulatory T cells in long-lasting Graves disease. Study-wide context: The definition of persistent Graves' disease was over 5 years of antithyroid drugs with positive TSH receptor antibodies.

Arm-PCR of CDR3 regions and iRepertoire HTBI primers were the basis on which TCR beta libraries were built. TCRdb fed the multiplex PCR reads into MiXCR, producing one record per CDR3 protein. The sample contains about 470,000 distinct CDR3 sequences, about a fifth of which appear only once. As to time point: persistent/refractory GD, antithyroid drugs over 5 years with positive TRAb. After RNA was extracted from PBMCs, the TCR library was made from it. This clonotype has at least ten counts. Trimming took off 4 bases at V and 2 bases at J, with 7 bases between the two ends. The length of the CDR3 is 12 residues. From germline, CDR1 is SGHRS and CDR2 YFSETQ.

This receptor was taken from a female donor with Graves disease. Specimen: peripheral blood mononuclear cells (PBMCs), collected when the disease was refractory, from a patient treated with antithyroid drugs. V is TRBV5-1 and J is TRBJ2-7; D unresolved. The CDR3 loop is CASSPPTYEQYF. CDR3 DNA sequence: TGCGCCAGCAGCCCTCCTACCTACGAGCAGTACTTC.